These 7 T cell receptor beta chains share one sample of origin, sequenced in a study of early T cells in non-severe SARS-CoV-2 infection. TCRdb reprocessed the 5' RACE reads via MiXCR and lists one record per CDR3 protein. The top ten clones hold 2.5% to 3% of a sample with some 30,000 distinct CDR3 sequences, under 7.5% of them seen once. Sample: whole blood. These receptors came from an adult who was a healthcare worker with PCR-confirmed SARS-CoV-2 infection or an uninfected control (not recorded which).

CDR3 nucleotides: TGCAGTGCGAGTGGACTTAATGGCTACACCTTC. Translating gives CSASGLNGYTF. The chain has TRBV20-1 and TRBJ1-2; D unresolved. The CDR3 runs 11 residues. Trimming took 6 bases from V and 6 from J, leaving 11 bases between them. Per germline, CDR1 DFQATT and CDR2 SNEGSKA (reference sequence).

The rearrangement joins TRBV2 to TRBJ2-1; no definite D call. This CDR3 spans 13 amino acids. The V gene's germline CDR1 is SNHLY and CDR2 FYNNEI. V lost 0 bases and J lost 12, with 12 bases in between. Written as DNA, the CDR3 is TGTGCCAGCAGTGAAGCGTCGCGTTCTGGGCAGTTCTTC. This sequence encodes CASSEASRSGQFF.

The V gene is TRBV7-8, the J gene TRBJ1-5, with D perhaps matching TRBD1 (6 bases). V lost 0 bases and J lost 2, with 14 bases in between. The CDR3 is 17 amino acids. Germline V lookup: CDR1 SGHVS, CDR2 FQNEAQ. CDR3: CASSLAGGGSGNQPQHF. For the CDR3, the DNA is TGTGCCAGCAGCTTAGCGGGGGGCGGTTCGGGCAATCAGCCCCAGCATTTT.

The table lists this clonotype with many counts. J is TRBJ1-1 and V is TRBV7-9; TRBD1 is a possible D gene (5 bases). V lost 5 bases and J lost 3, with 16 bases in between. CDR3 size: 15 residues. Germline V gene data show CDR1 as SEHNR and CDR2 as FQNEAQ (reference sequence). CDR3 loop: CASSAGRGIHTEAFF. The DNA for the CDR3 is TGTGCCAGCAGCGCCGGCCGGGGGATTCACACTGAAGCTTTCTTT.

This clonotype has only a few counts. This CDR3 is CASRGSGINEQFF. DNA of the CDR3: TGCGCCAGCAGGGGTAGCGGGATAAATGAGCAGTTCTTC. The V gene is TRBV10-2, the J gene TRBJ2-1; 8 bases align to TRBD2. Germline V CDR1 and CDR2: WSHSY, SAAADI. V dropped 6 bases and J dropped 7; count of bases not matched to a gene: 5. There are 13 residues in the CDR3.

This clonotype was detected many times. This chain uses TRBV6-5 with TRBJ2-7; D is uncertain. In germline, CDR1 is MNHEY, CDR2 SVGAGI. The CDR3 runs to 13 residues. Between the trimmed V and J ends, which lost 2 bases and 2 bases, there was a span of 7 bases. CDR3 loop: CASSYATPYEQYF. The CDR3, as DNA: TGTGCCAGCAGTTACGCCACCCCCTACGAGCAGTACTTC.

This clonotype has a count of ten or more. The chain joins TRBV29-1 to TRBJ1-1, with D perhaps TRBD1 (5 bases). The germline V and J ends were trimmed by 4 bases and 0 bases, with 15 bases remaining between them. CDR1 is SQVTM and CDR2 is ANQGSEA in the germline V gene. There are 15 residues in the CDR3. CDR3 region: CSVGGAKWVNTEAFF. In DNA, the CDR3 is TGCAGCGTTGGTGGGGCGAAGTGGGTGAACACTGAAGCTTTCTTT.